This T cell receptor (beta chain) was retrieved from a study of cytomegalovirus exposure and HLA in healthy donors. Study-wide background: An early data release held tens of millions of unique TCRs from HLA-typed donors.

The V end was cut by 0 bases, the J end by 2 bases, with 14 bases between. Germline V gene data show CDR1 as KGHSH and CDR2 as LQKENI. This CDR3 region has 17 residues. Findings and caveats of the study: TCR beta chains numbering more than 150 were designated cytomegalovirus-associated. Follow-up analysis seemed to connect common viral pathogens with several of the most significant clusters identified.

A multiplex PCR was run with 60 Vbeta primers and 13 Jbeta primers. Measured with immunoSEQ multiplex PCR; TCRdb has only the in-frame clones, and not every one. This sample's table reports about 50,000 clones. With regard to this clone: Its antigen is not known.

This TCR was sampled from a woman aged 18-29 years in good health and CMV-seronegative. The chain links TRBV18 to TRBJ2-1; maybe TRBD2 (7 bases). Sequencing used PBMCs. CDR3 in amino acids: CASSPPRGGETYNEQFF. CDR3 nucleotide sequence: TGTGCCAGCTCACCACCTAGAGGGGGGGAAACCTACAATGAGCAGTTCTTC. The full variable domain, in which reference TRBV18 and TRBJ2-1 provide the parts outside the CDR3, is NAGVMQNPRHLVRRRGQEARLRCSPMKGHSHVYWYRQLPEEGLKFMVYLQKENIIDESGMPKERFSAEFPKEGPSILRIQQVVRGDSAAYFCASSPPRGGETYNEQFFGPGTRLTVL.